These 32 T cell receptor beta chains share one sample of origin, sequenced in a study of blood T cell repertoires in COVID-19. TCRdb's table, derived via immunoSEQ multiplex PCR, lists solely in-frame clones and lacks some. The table records some 70,000 clones, about 91% of them present only once. Sequenced input: peripheral blood. The receptors stem from a woman in her sixties or seventies with acute or convalescent COVID-19.

This clone has more than one count but fewer than ten. The gene calls are TRBV4-2 and TRBJ2-7; 13 nucleotides match TRBD2. This CDR3 region has 16 residues. Germline-derived CDR1 and CDR2 are LGHNA and YNFKEQ. With 3 bases clipped from V and 7 bases from J, the junction kept 9 bases outside the gene matches. This CDR3 reads CASSHSLAGGPREQYF. CDR3 coding DNA: TGTGCCAGCAGCCACTCACTAGCGGGAGGGCCGAGGGAGCAGTACTTC.

V usage is TRBV28 and J usage is TRBJ1-1; D remains unclear. V shed 6 bases and J shed 0 bases, with 8 bases lying between them. The germline V gene has CDR1 MDHEN and CDR2 SYDVKM. The CDR3 contains 13 residues. The CDR3 nucleotides read TGTGCCAGCAGCCTCAGGATGAACACTGAAGCTTTCTTT. It codes for CASSLRMNTEAFF.

The chain is built from TRBV9 and TRBJ2-2; 7 bases are shared with TRBD1. Germline CDR1 SGDLS, CDR2 YYNGEE. V was pared by 2 bases and J by 1 base, with 2 bases of the junction left unmatched. CDR3 length equals 15 residues. The CDR3 nucleotides are TGTGCCAGCAGCGTGGACAGGCGGAACACCGGGGAGCTGTTTTTT. It translates to CASSVDRRNTGELFF.

CDR3 protein: CASSLGSSYEQYF. CDR3 nucleotide sequence: TGTGCCAGCAGCTTAGGGAGTTCCTACGAGCAGTACTTC. The chain combines TRBV11-2 with TRBJ2-7, with D unresolved. This CDR3 is built from 13 residues. V lost 1 base to trimming and J lost 1 base, with 5 bases between them. CDR1 is SGHAT and CDR2 is FQNNGV in the germline V gene. Drawing the rest from reference TRBV11-2 and TRBJ2-7, the complete variable domain is EAGVAQSPRYKIIEKRQSVAFWCNPISGHATLYWYQQILGQGPKLLIQFQNNGVVDDSQLPKDRFSAERLKGVDSTLKIQPAKLEDSAVYLCASSLGSSYEQYFGPGTRLTVT.

The rearrangement uses TRBV27 and TRBJ1-5, with 10 bases fitting TRBD1. CDR1 is MNHEY, CDR2 SMNVEV, per germline (reference sequence). This CDR3 contains 15 residues. J lost 6 bases, V lost 5 bases, and 7 bases had no gene match. The CDR3 DNA reads as TGTGCCAGCAGTCTCAGGACAGGGGGAATTCAGCCCCAGCATTTT. As protein: CASSLRTGGIQPQHF.

V gene TRBV5-6 combines with J gene TRBJ2-5, with 9 bases aligning to TRBD2. V lost 2 bases, J lost 2 bases, and 4 bases stayed unmatched. Looked up from germline, CDR1 is SGHDT and CDR2 is YYEEEE. This CDR3 is 15 amino acids long. In nucleotides, the CDR3 is TGTGCCAGCAGCTTCGGACTAGCGAGACAAGAGACCCAGTACTTC. Protein: CASSFGLARQETQYF.

The V gene is TRBV7-8, the J gene TRBJ2-3; 9 bases agree with TRBD2. CDR1 and CDR2 (germline): SGHVS, FQNEAQ. This CDR3 has 14 residues. V lost 11 bases and J lost 6; bases outside the gene matches: 12. CDR3 loop: CAGTGGGAVDTQYF. The CDR3, as DNA: TGTGCCGGAACCGGCGGGGGGGCCGTGGATACGCAGTATTTT.

This clone was picked up one time. This sequence joins TRBV4-2 and TRBJ2-7; D might be TRBD2 (5 bases). V gave up 0 bases and J gave up 2 bases, with 14 bases separating them. The V gene's germline CDR1 is LGHNA and CDR2 YNFKEQ. The CDR3 spans 16 residues. CDR3 coding DNA: TGTGCCAGCAGCCAAGAGGGCATATCGACTACCTACGAGCAGTACTTC. Amino acids: CASSQEGISTTYEQYF.

The rearrangement links TRBV29-1 to TRBJ2-1; 9 positions match TRBD1. The CDR3 totals 13 residues. V shed 7 bases, J shed 8 bases, and the junction held 9 bases outside the gene matches. The germline gives CDR1 SQVTM, CDR2 ANQGSEA. The CDR3 nucleotides are TGCAGCGCTCCGGGACAGGGAATCTATGAGCAGTTCTTC. This sequence encodes CSAPGQGIYEQFF.

The chain uses TRBV28 and TRBJ1-1; D not certain. The CDR3 runs to 16 residues. Looked up from germline, CDR1 is MDHEN and CDR2 is SYDVKM. V was clipped by 8 bases and J by 2 bases, with 21 bases between them. CDR3 in amino acids: CASPPPAGRGNTEAFF. CDR3 bases: TGTGCCAGCCCGCCCCCCGCCGGACGGGGAAACACTGAAGCTTTCTTT.

This chain links TRBV2 with TRBJ2-5; perhaps TRBD2 as D (6 bases). Germline V gives CDR1 SNHLY, CDR2 FYNNEI. Deletions cut 8 bases from V and 1 base from J, with 17 bases between. The CDR3 length is 15 residues. CDR3 amino acids: CASRDGGNSQETQYF. The CDR3, as DNA: TGTGCCAGCCGGGATGGAGGGAACAGCCAAGAGACCCAGTACTTC.

The rearrangement links TRBV9 to TRBJ2-7, with 7 positions matching TRBD1. The V and J ends lost 3 bases and 2 bases, in that order; junction bases with no gene match: 5. The CDR3 totals 14 residues. Germline CDR1 SGDLS, CDR2 YYNGEE. The CDR3 here is CASSARDSTYEQYF. As DNA, the CDR3 is TGTGCCAGCAGCGCCCGGGACAGCACCTACGAGCAGTACTTC.

The rearrangement links TRBV28 to TRBJ1-1; D might be TRBD1 (5 bases). CDR3 size: 13 residues. Trimming stripped 2 bases from V and 5 bases from J, with 9 bases between. Germline V gene sequence: CDR1 MDHEN, CDR2 SYDVKM. CDR3 sequence reads: CASSLQGGTEAFF. For the CDR3, the DNA is TGTGCCAGCAGTTTACAGGGTGGGACTGAAGCTTTCTTT.

This chain links TRBV29-1 with TRBJ1-2; D is uncertain. The germline CDR1 and CDR2 sequences are SQVTM and ANQGSEA. This CDR3 spans 12 amino acids. V was cut by 7 bases and J by 4 bases, with 13 bases left in between. The CDR3 DNA reads TGCAGCGCCCCCAACCCGGGCTATGGCTACACCTTC. Protein product: CSAPNPGYGYTF.

This sequence joins TRBV5-6 and TRBJ2-1, with 12 bases that match TRBD1. CDR3 size: 16 residues. Per the germline V gene, CDR1 is SGHDT and CDR2 is YYEEEE. The J segment lost 6 bases and the V segment lost 4 bases, leaving 8 bases of the junction unmatched. CDR3: CASSIRDRGPINEQFF. CDR3 DNA sequence: TGTGCCAGCAGCATAAGGGACAGGGGGCCGATCAATGAGCAGTTCTTC.

The genes are TRBV13 and TRBJ1-1, with D uncertain. The V and J ends lost 5 bases and 0 bases respectively, with 13 bases between them. This CDR3 region has 15 residues. Germline CDR1 reads PRHDT; CDR2 reads FYEKMQ (reference sequence). The CDR3 loop is CASSPRTQMNTEAFF. The CDR3 DNA follows: TGTGCCAGCAGCCCAAGAACACAGATGAACACTGAAGCTTTCTTT.

This chain uses TRBV5-1 with TRBJ2-7; TRBD1 aligns across 7 bases. Germline CDR1 reads SGHRS; CDR2 reads YFSETQ. This CDR3 has 13 residues. V lost 4 bases and J lost 2; bases outside the gene matches: 3. The CDR3 protein is CASSAGTAYEQYF. The CDR3 region has the DNA TGCGCCAGCAGCGCCGGGACAGCCTACGAGCAGTACTTC.

This clone came up once. The chain has TRBV7-8 and TRBJ1-1; D is uncertain. The germline V and J ends were trimmed by 2 bases and 7 bases, with 14 bases remaining between them. The germline V gene has CDR1 SGHVS and CDR2 FQNEAQ. This CDR3 is 14 amino acids long. This chain's CDR3 is CASSLSGGRGEAFF. The DNA of the CDR3 is TGTGCCAGCAGCTTATCGGGAGGCCGCGGTGAAGCTTTCTTT.

This chain connects TRBV10-3 to TRBJ2-3; D not certain. CDR1 is ENHRY and CDR2 is SYGVKD in the germline V gene. This CDR3 comprises 13 residues. V was trimmed by 4 bases and J by 4 bases, leaving 9 bases between them. CDR3: CAISGGAADTQYF. CDR3 coding DNA: TGTGCCATCAGTGGCGGTGCGGCAGATACGCAGTATTTT.

The chain recombines TRBV9 with TRBJ2-4; D unclear. The germline V gene encodes CDR1 SGDLS and CDR2 YYNGEE. This CDR3 has 13 amino acids. V was pared by 0 bases and J by 5 bases, with 6 bases between. For the CDR3, the DNA is TGTGCCAGCAGCGTAGATTCAGAAAACATTCAGTACTTC. Residues: CASSVDSENIQYF.

The V call is TRBV5-1, the J call TRBJ1-2; possibly TRBD1 for D (6 bases). The germline V gene encodes CDR1 SGHRS and CDR2 YFSETQ. The V end lost 7 bases, the J end lost 3 bases, and 13 bases lay between the germline ends. This CDR3 contains 13 residues. For the CDR3, the DNA is TGCGCCAGCTCGGACAGAGGATACTATGGCTACACCTTC. Its protein is CASSDRGYYGYTF.

This sequence joins TRBV27 and TRBJ2-5; 8 positions match TRBD2. V shed 4 bases and J 5 bases; nucleotides not matched to a gene: 12. The CDR3 is 16 amino acids. Germline CDR1 is MNHEY and CDR2 is SMNVEV (reference sequence). The CDR3 region is CASSSPRSGGRETQYF. DNA of the CDR3: TGTGCCAGCAGTTCCCCTAGGAGCGGGGGTCGGGAGACCCAGTACTTC.

This chain's CDR3 is CASSERGLSETQYF. CDR3 DNA: TGTGCCAGCAGTGAACGGGGACTTTCAGAGACCCAGTACTTC. The chain couples TRBV2 to TRBJ2-5, with D possibly TRBD2 on 6 matching bases. Germline assignment: CDR1 SNHLY and CDR2 FYNNEI. The CDR3 totals 14 residues. V was pared by 2 bases and J by 4 bases, with 11 bases between.

This chain joins TRBV14 and TRBJ2-2, with no clear D. Germline CDR1 is SGHDN and CDR2 is FVKESK. V was cut by 3 bases and J by 1 base, with 6 bases left in between. The CDR3 totals 14 residues. For the CDR3, the DNA is TGTGCCAGCAGCCAGAGCTGGAACACCGGGGAGCTGTTTTTT. Translated, it gives CASSQSWNTGELFF.

The chain combines TRBV29-1 with TRBJ1-2; a possible D gene is TRBD1 (5 bases). V dropped 5 bases and J dropped 8 bases, with 18 bases sitting between them. The CDR3 is made up of 13 amino acids. The germline V gene encodes CDR1 SQVTM and CDR2 ANQGSEA. The CDR3 here is CSVPPAGVGGYTF. The CDR3 bases are TGCAGCGTTCCCCCGGCGGGGGTAGGAGGCTACACCTTC.

This clone was detected only once. The V and J genes are TRBV19 and TRBJ2-7; D possibly corresponds to TRBD2 (6 bases). The CDR3 is made up of 16 amino acids. The V end lost 3 bases, the J end lost 3 bases, and 18 bases lay between the germline ends. Germline CDR1 and CDR2: LNHDA and SQIVND (reference sequence). The CDR3 region has the DNA TGTGCCAGTAGTATTGGGGGACTTCGGGGGATCTACGAGCAGTACTTC. Amino acids: CASSIGGLRGIYEQYF.

This clone was observed once. The chain joins TRBV6-6 to TRBJ2-1; the match to TRBD1 covers 7 bases. The CDR3 spans 15 residues. J was trimmed by 7 bases and V by 5 bases; bases with no gene match: 11. Germline V CDR1 and CDR2: MNHNY, SVGAGI (reference sequence). The CDR3 protein is CASSRTRGWGNEQFF. As DNA, the CDR3 is TGTGCCAGCAGTCGAACCAGGGGGTGGGGGAATGAGCAGTTCTTC.

The chain is built from TRBV7-9 and TRBJ1-2; maybe TRBD1 (6 bases). This CDR3 has 14 residues. Trimming removed 8 bases at V and 5 bases at J, with 18 bases between. Germline lookup yields CDR1 SEHNR and CDR2 FQNEAQ (reference sequence). CDR3 sequence (DNA): TGTGCCAGCCTACCGGGACATCAAACTTATGGCTACACCTTC. This codes for CASLPGHQTYGYTF.

The V and J genes are TRBV6-2 or TRBV6-3 and TRBJ2-7; possibly TRBD1 for D (6 bases). With 2 bases removed from V and 3 bases from J, the gap between germline ends came to 11 bases. Germline CDR1 reads MNHEY; CDR2 reads SVGEGT. The CDR3 contains 14 residues. Here the CDR3 reads CASSYAGTNYEQYF. CDR3 nucleotides: TGTGCCAGCAGTTACGCAGGGACAAACTACGAGCAGTACTTC.

The rearrangement links TRBV10-3 to TRBJ1-1; 8 bases map to TRBD1. Losses at the gene ends were 0 bases for V and 7 bases for J; bases not matched to a gene: 7. The CDR3 contains 15 residues. Germline V gene lookup returns CDR1 ENHRY and CDR2 SYGVKD. CDR3 amino acids: CAISESGRGRGEAFF. The CDR3 coding sequence is TGTGCCATCAGTGAGTCGGGCAGGGGGCGCGGTGAAGCTTTCTTT.

The chain couples TRBV5-1 to TRBJ2-7; 7 bases line up with TRBD1. This CDR3 has 14 amino acids. CDR1 and CDR2 (germline): SGHRS, YFSETQ. V was clipped by 0 bases and J by 5 bases; unmatched bases: 5. The CDR3 is CASSLAVQGNEQYF. The CDR3 DNA sequence: TGCGCCAGCAGCTTGGCCGTACAGGGGAACGAGCAGTACTTC.

For the CDR3, the DNA is TGTGCCATCAGCCTGGACAAGGCCCTCTCTGGGGCCAACGTCCTGACTTTC. Its protein product is CAISLDKALSGANVLTF. The chain uses TRBV10-3 and TRBJ2-6; TRBD1 is a possible D gene (5 bases). Germline CDR1 is ENHRY and CDR2 is SYGVKD. V shed 6 bases and J shed 0 bases, with 15 bases lying between them. The CDR3 has 17 residues.